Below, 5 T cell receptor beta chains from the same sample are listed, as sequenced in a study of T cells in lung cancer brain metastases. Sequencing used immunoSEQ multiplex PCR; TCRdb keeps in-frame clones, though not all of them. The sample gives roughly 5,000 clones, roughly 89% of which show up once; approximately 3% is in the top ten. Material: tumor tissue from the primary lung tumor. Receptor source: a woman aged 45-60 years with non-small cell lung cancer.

CDR3 coding DNA: TGTGCCAGCAGCTTGTTCCCCCCGGACCTCTATGGCTACACCTTC. It translates to CASSLFPPDLYGYTF. This chain joins TRBV5-6 and TRBJ1-2; D remains ambiguous. V lost 1 base, J lost 4 bases, and 14 bases lay in between. Looked up from germline, CDR1 is SGHDT and CDR2 is YYEEEE. The CDR3 spans 15 residues. Combining the CDR3 with reference TRBV5-6 and TRBJ1-2 gives the whole variable domain DAGVTQSPTHLIKTRGQQVTLRCSPKSGHDTVSWYQQALGQGPQFIFQYYEEEERQRGNFPDRFSGHQFPNYSSELNVNALLLGDSALYLCASSLFPPDLYGYTFGSGTRLTVV.

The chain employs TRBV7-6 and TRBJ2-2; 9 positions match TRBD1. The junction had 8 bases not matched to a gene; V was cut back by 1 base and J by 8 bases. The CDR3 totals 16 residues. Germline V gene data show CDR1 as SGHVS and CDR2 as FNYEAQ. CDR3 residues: CASSLVQGAPRGELFF. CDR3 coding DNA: TGTGCCAGCAGCTTAGTACAGGGGGCCCCCCGAGGGGAGCTGTTTTTT.

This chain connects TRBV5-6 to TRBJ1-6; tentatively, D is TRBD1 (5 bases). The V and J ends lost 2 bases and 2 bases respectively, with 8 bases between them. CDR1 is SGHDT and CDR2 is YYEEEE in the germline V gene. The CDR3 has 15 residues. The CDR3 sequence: CASSFRQTYNSPLHF. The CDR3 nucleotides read TGTGCCAGCAGCTTTAGACAGACCTATAATTCACCCCTCCACTTT.

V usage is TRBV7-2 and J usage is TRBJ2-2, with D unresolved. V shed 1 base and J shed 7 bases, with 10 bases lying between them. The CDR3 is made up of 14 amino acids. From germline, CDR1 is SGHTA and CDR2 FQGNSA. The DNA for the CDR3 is TGTGCCAGCAGCTTAGTCATACAACACGGGGAGCTGTTTTTT. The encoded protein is CASSLVIQHGELFF.

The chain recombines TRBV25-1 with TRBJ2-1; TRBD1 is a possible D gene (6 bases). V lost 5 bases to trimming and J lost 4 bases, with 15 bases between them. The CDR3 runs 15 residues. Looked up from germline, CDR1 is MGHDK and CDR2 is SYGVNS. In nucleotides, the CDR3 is TGTGCCAGCAGTATGCCTAAGGGGGTGTACAATGAGCAGTTCTTC. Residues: CASSMPKGVYNEQFF.